The clone carrying this TCR beta chain was seen only a few times. The antigen is unknown. Trimming took off 6 bases at V and 5 bases at J, with 5 bases between the two ends. Germline-derived CDR1 and CDR2 are SGHAT and FQNNGV. CDR3 length equals 10 residues. An equimolar mix of two oligonucleotides served as the beta constant-region primer for TRBC1 and TRBC2. The ligated cDNA underwent four PCR rounds using SP2 and nested alpha and beta constant-region primers. TCRdb ran MiXCR on the UMI-ligation and nested PCR reads and lists one entry per CDR3 protein. The sample lists over 130,000 distinct CDR3 sequences; more than 15% were seen once. CD4+ T cell IFNgamma after overnight CMV lysate exposure gave donor CMV status. The data derive from a study of naive and memory T cell subsets. Notes on the study in general: Gini index rose across naive, CM, EM and EMRA in CD4 and CD8. Possibly reflecting memory cells re-expressing CD45RA, a few larger clonotypes occurred in naive repertoires, especially CD8.

The TCR was taken from a human donor in good health. The chain is built from TRBV11-2 and TRBJ2-7; D remains unclear. Specimen: naive CD8+ T cells from blood. This CDR3 is CASSNHEQYF. The CDR3 nucleotides are TGTGCCAGCAGTAACCACGAGCAGTACTTC.